This T cell receptor (beta chain) emerged from a study of OX40 agonist ivuxolimab in advanced cancers. In regard to this clone: Its antigen remains unknown.

The study's findings and limits: Still undetermined is the antigen specificity of the expanded peripheral T cells. At doses 0.1 to 3.0 mg/kg, CD4+ and CD8+ clones expanded.

Assay: immunoSEQ multiplex PCR; the TCRdb copy retains only in-frame clones and omits some. The table records 70,000 or so clones, just over 90% of them present only once. Between the trimmed V and J ends, which lost 2 bases and 1 base, there was a span of 3 bases. Per the germline V gene, CDR1 is WSHSY and CDR2 is SAAADI. The CDR3 loop spans 12 amino acids. The investigators sampled blood at baseline, at cycle 4 day 1, and at cycle 7 day 1. The starting material was CD4+ or CD8+ T cells sorted from blood, obtained in a trial of the OX40 agonist ivuxolimab. This clonotype was obtained from an adult with an advanced solid tumor such as melanoma, head and neck, liver or kidney cancer. The chain is built from TRBV10-2 and TRBJ2-7, with D unresolved. For the CDR3, the DNA is TGCGCCAGCAGTGAGAGTTCCTACGAGCAGTACTTC. Residues: CASSESSYEQYF.